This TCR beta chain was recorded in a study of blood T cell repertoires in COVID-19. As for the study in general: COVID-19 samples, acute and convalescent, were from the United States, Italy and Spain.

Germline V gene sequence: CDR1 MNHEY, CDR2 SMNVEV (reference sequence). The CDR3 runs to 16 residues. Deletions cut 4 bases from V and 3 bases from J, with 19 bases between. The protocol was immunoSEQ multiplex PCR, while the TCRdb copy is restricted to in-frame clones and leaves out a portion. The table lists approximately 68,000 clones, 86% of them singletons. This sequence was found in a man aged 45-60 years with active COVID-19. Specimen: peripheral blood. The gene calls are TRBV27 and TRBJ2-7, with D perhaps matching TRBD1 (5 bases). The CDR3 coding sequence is TGTGCCAGCAGTTCTATCCTAAAGGGGCTCTTCTACGAGCAGTACTTC. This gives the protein CASSSILKGLFYEQYF.